The 2 T cell receptor beta chains below were found in one sample sequenced in a study of lymphopenia after photon versus proton radiotherapy. Clones were sequenced by immunoSEQ multiplex PCR, and TCRdb holds only the in-frame ones, with some missing. The sample shows approximately 5,000 clones, about 67% of them seen only once. Source: peripheral blood, taken from a patient treated with proton-based radiotherapy. All receptors come from a man of 80 years or more with esophageal cancer.

The chain is built from TRBV28 and TRBJ2-3; D call uncertain. The V gene lost 0 bases and the J gene lost 6 bases, with 4 bases spanning the gap. Germline V lookup: CDR1 MDHEN, CDR2 SYDVKM. The CDR3 covers 12 residues. The CDR3 spells CASSLWQDTQYF. CDR3 in DNA: TGTGCCAGCAGTTTATGGCAGGATACGCAGTATTTT.

This chain links TRBV4-1 with TRBJ2-7; TRBD1 agrees at 10 bases. There are 18 residues in the CDR3. With V trimmed by 0 bases and J by 6 bases, 14 bases remained unmatched. Germline V CDR1 and CDR2: MGHRA, YSYEKL. CDR3 coding DNA: TGCGCCAGCAGCCAAGATTCGGGCTTCGGGACAGGGGCCCCCGAGCAGTACTTC. It is translated as CASSQDSGFGTGAPEQYF.